Presented here are 13 T cell receptor beta chains from one specimen sequenced in a study of long-term antiretroviral therapy in people with HIV. It was version v3.0 of the immunoSEQ assay that was run at survey level. Data came from immunoSEQ multiplex PCR; TCRdb stores just in-frame clones and leaves some out. The sample records about 28,000 clones, 85% to 90% being singletons. The sequencing here drew on unsorted PBMCs, taken 0.8 years after starting antiretroviral therapy. The receptors were sampled from a woman aged 25 to 39 with HIV.

The chain employs TRBV6-1 and TRBJ2-2; TRBD1 matches 7 bases. V gave up 6 bases and J gave up 6 bases; unmatched junction bases: 7. CDR3 length equals 14 residues. From germline, CDR1 is MNHNS and CDR2 SASEGT. Written as DNA, the CDR3 is TGTGCCAGCAGCTTCAACAGGGGCCCCGGGGAGCTGTTTTTT. It translates to CASSFNRGPGELFF.

The chain uses TRBV25-1 and TRBJ1-6; D ambiguous. The CDR3 runs to 13 residues. V lost 6 bases to trimming and J lost 7 bases, with 10 bases between them. Germline assignment: CDR1 MGHDK and CDR2 SYGVNS. As DNA, the CDR3 is TGTGCCAGCAGATCGACGGACAATTCACCCCTCCACTTT. Translated: CASRSTDNSPLHF. Together with reference TRBV25-1 and TRBJ1-6, the CDR3 gives the full variable domain: EADIYQTPRYLVIGTGKKITLECSQTMGHDKMYWYQQDPGMELHLIHYSYGVNSTEKGDLSSESTVSRIRTEHFPLTLESARPSHTSQYLCASRSTDNSPLHFGNGTRLTVT.

V is TRBV5-1 and J is TRBJ1-2; 7 bases are shared with TRBD1. Trimming cost V 0 bases and J 8 bases; bases outside gene matches: 10. The CDR3 sequence is 15 residues long. Germline CDR1 reads SGHRS; CDR2 reads YFSETQ. The CDR3 protein is CASSLEGGLRGGYTF. The CDR3 coding sequence is TGCGCCAGCAGCTTGGAAGGGGGCCTACGGGGAGGCTACACCTTC.

The V and J genes are TRBV10-3 and TRBJ2-2, with unresolved D. Germline V gene sequence: CDR1 ENHRY, CDR2 SYGVKD. V lost 3 bases, J lost 3 bases, and 5 bases lay in between. The CDR3 runs to 13 residues. The CDR3 loop is CAISDSYTGELFF. CDR3 coding DNA: TGTGCCATCAGTGACTCTTACACCGGGGAGCTGTTTTTT.

In nucleotides, the CDR3 is TGTGCCAGCAGTTACTCCCCGTCGACGGCCCAGCATTTT. It codes for CASSYSPSTAQHF. V and J are TRBV6-5 and TRBJ1-5; D gene uncertain. Trimming shortened V by 0 bases and J by 11 bases, and 11 bases separated the two germline ends. Germline V gene sequence: CDR1 MNHEY, CDR2 SVGAGI. The CDR3 is made up of 13 amino acids.

This clone was seen more than once but under ten times. The chain employs TRBV10-2 and TRBJ1-6; tentative D call: TRBD1 (5 bases). Germline lookup yields CDR1 WSHSY and CDR2 SAAADI. V gave up 7 bases and J gave up 3 bases, with 10 bases separating them. There are 14 residues in the CDR3. The CDR3 loop is CASTGGHYNSPLHF. DNA for the CDR3: TGCGCCAGCACCGGGGGTCACTATAATTCACCCCTCCACTTT.

Here the CDR3 DNA reads TGCGCCAGCAGGGCCAGACAACAAGAGACCCAGTACTTC. Its protein is CASRARQQETQYF. The chain recombines TRBV10-2 with TRBJ2-5; no clear D gene. The germline V gene has CDR1 WSHSY and CDR2 SAAADI. This CDR3 has 13 amino acids. V lost 6 bases, J lost 2 bases, and 10 bases lay in between.

CDR3 region: CASSRGQGVVLSEQYV. CDR3 DNA: TGTGCCAGCAGCCGCGGACAGGGGGTTGTCTTGTCGGAGCAGTACGTC. V is TRBV11-2 and J is TRBJ2-7; 10 bases are shared with TRBD1. This CDR3 region has 16 residues. Germline-derived CDR1 and CDR2 are SGHAT and FQNNGV. The J segment lost 7 bases and the V segment lost 5 bases, leaving 14 bases of the junction unmatched.

The chain links TRBV5-1 to TRBJ2-5; perhaps TRBD1 as D (5 bases). V was shortened by 0 bases and J by 4 bases, with 13 bases between the two germline ends. The CDR3 sequence is 15 residues long. Germline V gene lookup returns CDR1 SGHRS and CDR2 YFSETQ. The CDR3 region has the DNA TGCGCCAGCAGCTTGGTTTCAGGGTTGTTAGAGACCCAGTACTTC. This encodes CASSLVSGLLETQYF.

This clone was recorded once. This chain links TRBV11-2 with TRBJ2-2; D call uncertain. The V gene's germline CDR1 is SGHAT and CDR2 FQNNGV. CDR3 length equals 12 residues. The ends were cut back, 5 bases at V and 7 bases at J, with 8 bases in the middle. The CDR3 spells CASSPYHGELFF. CDR3 bases: TGTGCCAGCAGCCCATATCACGGGGAGCTGTTTTTT.

V is TRBV18 and J is TRBJ2-1; the match to TRBD2 covers 8 bases. CDR3 size: 15 residues. V shed 8 bases and J 6 bases; nucleotides not matched to a gene: 12. CDR1 is KGHSH, CDR2 LQKENI, per germline. CDR3 nucleotides: TGTGCCAGCGCGGCCAGCACCGGGGGGGTCAATGAGCAGTTCTTC. Residues: CASAASTGGVNEQFF.

V and J are TRBV5-5 and TRBJ1-6, with TRBD1 matching over 9 bases. CDR1 is SGHKS, CDR2 YYEKEE, per germline (reference sequence). CDR3 length: 16 residues. V lost 0 bases to trimming and J lost 10 bases; unmatched junction nucleotides: 8. The CDR3 loop is CASSLAVTGGASPLHF. DNA for the CDR3: TGTGCCAGCAGCTTGGCGGTCACAGGGGGCGCCTCACCCCTCCACTTT.

This chain uses TRBV7-9 with TRBJ1-1, with 10 nucleotides matching TRBD1. V trimming: 4 bases; J trimming: 4 bases; junction bases outside the gene matches: 9. The CDR3 has 16 residues. Germline V CDR1 and CDR2: SEHNR, FQNEAQ (reference sequence). The CDR3 is CASSSFVDRGLTEAFF. The DNA for the CDR3 is TGTGCCAGCAGCTCCTTCGTAGACAGGGGGCTCACTGAAGCTTTCTTT.